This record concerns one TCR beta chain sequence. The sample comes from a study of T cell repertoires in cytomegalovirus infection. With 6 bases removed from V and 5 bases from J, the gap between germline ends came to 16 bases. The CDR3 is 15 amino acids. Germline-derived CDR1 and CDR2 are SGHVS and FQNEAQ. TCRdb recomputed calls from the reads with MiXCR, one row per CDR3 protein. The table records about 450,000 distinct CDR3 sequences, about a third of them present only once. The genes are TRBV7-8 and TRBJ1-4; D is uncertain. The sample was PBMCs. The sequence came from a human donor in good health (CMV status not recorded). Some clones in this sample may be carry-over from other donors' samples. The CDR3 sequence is CASRNPGDPNEKLFF. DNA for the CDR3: TGTGCCAGCAGGAATCCGGGCGACCCGAATGAAAAACTGTTTTTT.